The 2 T cell receptor beta chains reported below all come from one sample, sequenced in a study of CD8 T cells in Susac syndrome. Reverse transcription of roughly 0.45 to 1 ug RNA used random hexamers. TCRdb fed the immunoSEQ multiplex PCR reads into MiXCR, producing one record per CDR3 protein. This sample yields 250,000 to 300,000 distinct CDR3 sequences, of which around nine tenths are seen a single time; around 0.18% belongs to the top ten. Sample: CD8+ T cells from PBMCs. The receptors shown here come from a human donor with multiple sclerosis.

This chain uses TRBV20-1 with TRBJ2-3; D unresolved. This CDR3 comprises 15 residues. V lost 8 bases and J lost 2, with 20 bases in between. Germline CDR1 and CDR2: DFQATT and SNEGSKA (reference sequence). The CDR3 sequence: CSPQPAPRDTDTQYF. The CDR3, as DNA: TGCAGTCCGCAGCCCGCCCCGAGAGACACAGATACGCAGTATTTT.

This clonotype was detected once. Sequence at one end of the junction differs from germline and may be a read error. This chain links TRBV6-2 or TRBV6-3 with TRBJ2-1; 8 nucleotides agree with TRBD2. The CDR3 loop spans 13 amino acids. Germline V gene data show CDR1 as MNHEY and CDR2 as SVGEGT. CDR3 nucleotides: TGTGCCAGCAGTTACGCCTTACTAGCGGTTCAAATCTTC. Amino acids: CASSYALLAVQIF.